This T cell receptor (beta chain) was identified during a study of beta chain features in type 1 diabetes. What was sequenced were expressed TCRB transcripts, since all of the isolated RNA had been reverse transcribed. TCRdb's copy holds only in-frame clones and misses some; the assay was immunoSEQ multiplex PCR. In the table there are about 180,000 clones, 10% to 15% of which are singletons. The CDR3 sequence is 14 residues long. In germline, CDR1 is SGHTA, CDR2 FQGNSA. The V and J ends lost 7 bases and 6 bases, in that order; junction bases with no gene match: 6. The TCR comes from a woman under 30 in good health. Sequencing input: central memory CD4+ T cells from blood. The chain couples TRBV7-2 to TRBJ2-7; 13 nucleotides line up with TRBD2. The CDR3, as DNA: TGTGCCAGCAACCCGGGACTAGCGGGACCCGAGCAGTACTTC. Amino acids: CASNPGLAGPEQYF.